The text below deals with one T cell receptor beta chain. Its antigen is unknown. The record has no base qualities; no much larger clone is one base away. The germline V gene sets CDR1 to SGHTA and CDR2 to FQGNSA. Trimming accounts for 3 bases at V and 0 bases at J, while the number of junction bases matched to no gene is 4. From cysteine to phenylalanine, the CDR3 is 15 amino acids long. Only CDR3 DNA remains: 45 bases, in frame from the first base. The CDR3 regions of human TCRbeta chains were analyzed by immunosequencing. The study's own analysis went as follows. TCRs in the repertoires were compared against a reference library of SARS-CoV-2-specific TCRs that had been generated with the MIRA antigen-specificity platform. Breadth was defined as the fraction of unique TCRs that were SARS-CoV-2-associated. Depth was defined as the fraction of total T cells that were SARS-CoV-2-associated. Using the MIRA data, every spike-specific TCR was mapped to the spike region that the TCR reacted to and assigned to either a CD4 or a CD8 class. Log10-transformed breadth and depth values were compared by one-way ANOVA with Sidak's multiple comparisons tests. The clones in this table, taken by TCRdb from immuneACCESS, are in-frame only. Not every clone is retained; where verified, under half of the shortfall comes from an unresolved V gene, and the cause of the rest is unknown. V, J and clone size reflect that table, while D and trimming were determined from the DNA. Present in this sample are under 80,000 clones, around 81% of which were seen just once. The ten largest clones add up to 26% of the sample.

These data belong to a study of T cell responses to AZD1222 COVID-19 vaccine (dated by TCRdb to about 2021). With regard to the full study: TCR sequencing covered roughly 230 trial participants: 207 given two doses of AZD1222 and 26 given two doses of MenACWY control vaccine. Enrollment into the trials was organized by age into subgroups of 18-55, 56-69 and 70-plus years, and those subgroups contained approximately 150, 30 and 60 TCR-sequenced participants, respectively.

The meaning of the sample's time point label: about 28 days (+/-7) after the second vaccine dose. AZD1222 recipients with second doses at about 4 weeks or about 12 weeks were pooled, because spike-specific TCR depth and breadth did not differ between schedules. Vaccinee samples came from UK trials COV001 and COV002, including a single-blind randomized controlled phase 2/3 trial of AZD1222 (ChAdOx1 nCoV-19) in healthy adults. For TCRbeta chain sequencing, PBMC samples were collected from trial participants at day 0 and at day 28 after the second dose. The full study reports these points: The vaccine-associated CD4 TCRs covered the entire spike protein, and the dominant responses fell in regions 160-218 and 743-854. In the small 56-69-year group, the increase in depth fell short of significance, most likely because of low power. Because no day 14 peak-response samples were available, the repertoires could be characterized only after the peak T cell response. Reportedly, close to half of the unique spike-specific TCRs recognized epitopes lying outside the regions that are mutated in the B.1.351 and B.1.1.7 variants. Participants were mostly white British, with more females than males. The authors suggested clonal diversity may have been underestimated. After two AZD1222 doses, spike-specific TCR breadth and depth were significantly higher than at day 0 and than in MenACWY recipients. Conclusions about previously exposed vaccinees were limited because only six AZD1222 recipients were SARS-CoV-2 seropositive at baseline.

The receptor was isolated from an adult who received the AZD1222 COVID-19 vaccine. This material consisted of peripheral blood, taken 28 days after the second AZD1222 dose. Rearrangement joined TRBV7-2 to TRBJ1-1; TRBD1 lines up with 7 middle nucleotides. At the DNA level, the sequence is TGTGCCAGCAGCTTGCCGGACAGGTTGAACACTGAAGCTTTCTTT. Protein translation: CASSLPDRLNTEAFF.